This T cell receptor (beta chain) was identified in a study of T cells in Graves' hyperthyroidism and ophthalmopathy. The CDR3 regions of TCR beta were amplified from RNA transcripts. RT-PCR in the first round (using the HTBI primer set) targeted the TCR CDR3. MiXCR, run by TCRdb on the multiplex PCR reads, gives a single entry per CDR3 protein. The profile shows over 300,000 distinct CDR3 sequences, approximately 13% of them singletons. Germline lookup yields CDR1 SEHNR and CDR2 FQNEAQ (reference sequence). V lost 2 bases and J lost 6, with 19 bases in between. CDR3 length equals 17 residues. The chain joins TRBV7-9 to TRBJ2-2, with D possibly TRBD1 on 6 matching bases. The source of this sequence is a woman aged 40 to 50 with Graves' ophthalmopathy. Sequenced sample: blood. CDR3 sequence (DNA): TGTGCCAGCAGCTTAATCCCCGCGGCCAGGGGCTCCGGGGAGCTGTTTTTT. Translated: CASSLIPAARGSGELFF.